The 10 T cell receptor beta chains given below trace back to one sample, sequenced in a study of T cells in women clearing cervical HPV infection. The repertoire was sequenced with immunoSEQ multiplex PCR; TCRdb's copy has only in-frame clones and lacks some. There are 30,000 to 50,000 clones in the sample, with 4.8% held by the top ten. The sequenced sample consisted of blood buffy coat. The receptors were gathered from a woman between 18 and 75 years old with a cervical HPV16 infection that either progressed to CIN3+ or cleared (not recorded which).

Concerning this clone: The read ends 3 residues early relative to the CDR3; the germline J gene fills the gap. The rearrangement joins TRBV4-1 to TRBJ2-7; 7 bases line up with TRBD1. The CDR3 is made up of 17 amino acids. Losses at the gene ends were 2 bases for V and 2 bases for J; bases not matched to a gene: 12. Germline loops: CDR1 MGHRA, CDR2 YSYEKL. The CDR3: CASSQPRTGLTPYEQYF. The CDR3 bases that were read are TGCGCCAGCAGCCAACCCCGGACAGGCCTTACCCCCTACGAG.

In the case of this clone: Read coverage stops 3 residues before the CDR3 terminus; the germline J gene supplies the remainder. J is TRBJ1-4 and V is TRBV5-5; a weak D match, TRBD1 (6 bases). V lost 0 bases and J 7 bases, leaving 10 bases between the germline ends. CDR3 length: 14 amino acids. CDR1 and CDR2 from the germline V gene are SGHKS and YYEKEE (reference sequence). The CDR3 region is CASSLVGGPEKLFF. CDR3 DNA, as far as it was read: TGTGCCAGCAGCTTGGTGGGGGGGCCTGAAAAA. Using reference TRBV5-5 and TRBJ1-4 for the parts outside the CDR3, the full variable domain is DAGVTQSPTHLIKTRGQQVTLRCSPISGHKSVSWYQQVLGQGPQFIFQYYEKEERGRGNFPDRFSARQFPNYSSELNVNALLLGDSALYLCASSLVGGPEKLFFGSGTQLSVL.

To note about this clone: From the germline J gene comes the end of the CDR3, since the read stops 3 residues before it. The V call is TRBV29-1, the J call TRBJ1-1; D might be TRBD1 (6 bases). The CDR3 covers 14 residues. Germline V CDR1 and CDR2: SQVTM, ANQGSEA. The ends were cut back, 4 bases at V and 4 bases at J, with 16 bases in the middle. This CDR3 is CSVVARGWGTEAFF. The CDR3 bases that were read are TGCAGCGTTGTCGCCAGGGGCTGGGGCACTGAA. The variable domain in full, with the rest retrieved from reference TRBV29-1 and TRBJ1-1, is SAVISQKPSRDICQRGTSLTIQCQVDSQVTMMFWYRQQPGQSLTLIATANQGSEATYESGFVIDKFPISRPNLTFSTLTVSNMSPEDSSIYLCSVVARGWGTEAFFGQGTRLTVV.

As regards this clone: The read gets to within 3 residues of the CDR3 end, and the germline J gene fills in the rest. The chain employs TRBV19 and TRBJ2-5, with 7 nucleotides matching TRBD2. Per germline, CDR1 LNHDA and CDR2 SQIVND (reference sequence). V dropped 6 bases and J dropped 4; count of bases not matched to a gene: 5. The CDR3 contains 13 residues. The CDR3 sequence is CASSGGGRETQYF. The DNA read from the CDR3 is TGTGCCAGTAGCGGTGGCGGGAGAGAGACC.

Comment on this clone: The read ends 3 residues shy of where the CDR3 ends; the end is completed using the germline J gene. This rearrangement joins TRBV2 to TRBJ2-3, with TRBD2 identical over 8 bases. J lost 5 bases, V lost 3 bases, and 7 bases had no gene match. The CDR3 is 15 amino acids. Germline V CDR1 and CDR2: SNHLY, FYNNEI. CDR3 bases read: TGTGCCAGCAGTGACACCCGGGGGGGCCGAGATACG. Protein: CASSDTRGGRDT. The entire CDR3 protein reads CASSDTRGGRDTQYF.

As regards this clone: The read falls 3 residues short of the CDR3 end, and the missing part is taken from the germline J gene. The V call is TRBV6-1, the J call TRBJ1-2, with D tentatively TRBD1 (5 bases). V dropped 2 bases and J dropped 0 bases, with 13 bases sitting between them. The CDR3 consists of 16 residues. Germline CDR1 is MNHNS and CDR2 is SASEGT. The CDR3 loop is CASSEIGRTTNYGYTF. Incomplete CDR3 DNA: TGTGCCAGCAGTGAAATAGGACGGACAACTAACTATGGC.

The CDR3: CASSAGERGGYNEQFF. The CDR3 DNA, read in part, is TGTGCCAGCAGTGCCGGGGAGCGGGGGGGTTACAATGAG. The chain links TRBV6-4 to TRBJ2-1; 10 nucleotides match TRBD2. The read comes to an end 3 residues before the CDR3 does, leaving the germline J gene to fill in the end. There are 16 residues in the CDR3. V was clipped by 4 bases and J by 4 bases; unmatched bases: 7. Germline values: CDR1 MRHNA, CDR2 SNTAGT.

In regard to this clone: Read sequence stops 3 residues before the CDR3 end, and the germline J gene provides the missing end. The V and J genes are TRBV5-1 and TRBJ2-7; no firm D call. V lost 0 bases and J lost 3, with 7 bases in between. Per germline, CDR1 SGHRS and CDR2 YFSETQ. The CDR3 runs 13 residues. The part of the CDR3 DNA that was read is TGCGCCAGCAGCTTGGAACAGCACTACGAG. Translating gives CASSLEQHYE. The CDR3, in full, reads CASSLEQHYEQYF.

CDR3 protein: CASSLVVSGDEQFF. Partial CDR3 DNA: TGCGCCAGCAGCTTGGTCGTATCGGGGGATGAG. The J gene is TRBJ2-1, the V gene TRBV5-1; tentative D call: TRBD2 (6 bases). The missing CDR3 end, 3 residues past where the read stops, is filled in from the germline J gene. V shed 0 bases and J shed 8 bases, with 12 bases lying between them. The germline V gene encodes CDR1 SGHRS and CDR2 YFSETQ. This CDR3 is 14 amino acids long.

As regards this clone: The sequenced fragment ends 3 residues before the CDR3 boundary, so the rest is inferred from the germline J gene. V usage is TRBV12-3 or TRBV12-4 and J usage is TRBJ1-2; 7 positions agree with TRBD1. CDR3 length equals 15 residues. The V segment lost 1 base and the J segment 1 base; nucleotides outside the gene matches: 3. CDR3 DNA (partial): TGTGCCAGCAGTTTAGAGGGGGCTAGTAACTATGGC. It codes for CASSLEGASNYG. The CDR3, in full, reads CASSLEGASNYGYTF.